This T cell receptor beta chain comes out of a study of T cell responses to AZD1222 COVID-19 vaccine. TCRdb keeps only in-frame clones here, not all; method: immunoSEQ multiplex PCR. The sample includes roughly 180,000 clones, 85% to 90% of them seen just once. The germline gives CDR1 SGHRS, CDR2 YFSETQ. This CDR3 has 14 residues. The germline V and J ends were trimmed by 0 bases and 4 bases, with 8 bases remaining between them. The material sequenced was peripheral blood, taken on day 0 of AZD1222 vaccination. The receptor's source is an adult in good health. The chain has TRBV5-1 and TRBJ1-5; maybe TRBD1 (6 bases). The CDR3 region is CASSLGGGNQPQHF. The CDR3 coding sequence is TGCGCCAGCAGCTTGGGAGGGGGGAATCAGCCCCAGCATTTT.